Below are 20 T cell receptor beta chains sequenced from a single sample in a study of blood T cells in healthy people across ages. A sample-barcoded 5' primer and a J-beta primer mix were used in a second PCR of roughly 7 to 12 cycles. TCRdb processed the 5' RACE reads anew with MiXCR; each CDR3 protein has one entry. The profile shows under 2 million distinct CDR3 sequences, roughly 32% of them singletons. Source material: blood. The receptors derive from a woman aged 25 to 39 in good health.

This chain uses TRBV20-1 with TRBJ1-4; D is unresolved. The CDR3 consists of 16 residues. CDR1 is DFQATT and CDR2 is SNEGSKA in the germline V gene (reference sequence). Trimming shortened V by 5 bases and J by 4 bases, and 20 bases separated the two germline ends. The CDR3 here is CSALARAAGDNEKLFF. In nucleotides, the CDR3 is TGCAGTGCTCTCGCTAGGGCGGCGGGAGATAATGAAAAACTGTTTTTT.

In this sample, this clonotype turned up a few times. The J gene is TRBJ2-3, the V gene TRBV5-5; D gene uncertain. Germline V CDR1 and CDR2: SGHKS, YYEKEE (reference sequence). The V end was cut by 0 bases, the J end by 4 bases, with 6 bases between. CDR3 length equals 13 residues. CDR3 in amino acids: CASSLAYPDTQYF. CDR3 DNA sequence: TGTGCCAGCAGCTTGGCTTACCCAGATACGCAGTATTTT. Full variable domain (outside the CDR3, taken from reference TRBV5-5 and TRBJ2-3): DAGVTQSPTHLIKTRGQQVTLRCSPISGHKSVSWYQQVLGQGPQFIFQYYEKEERGRGNFPDRFSARQFPNYSSELNVNALLLGDSALYLCASSLAYPDTQYFGPGTRLTVL.

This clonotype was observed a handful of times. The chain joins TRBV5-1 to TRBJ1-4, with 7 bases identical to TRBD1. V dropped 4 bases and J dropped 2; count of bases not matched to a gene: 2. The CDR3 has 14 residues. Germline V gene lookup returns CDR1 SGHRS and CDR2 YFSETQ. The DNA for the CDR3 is TGCGCCAGCAGCCGGGGACAGACTAATGAAAAACTGTTTTTT. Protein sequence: CASSRGQTNEKLFF.

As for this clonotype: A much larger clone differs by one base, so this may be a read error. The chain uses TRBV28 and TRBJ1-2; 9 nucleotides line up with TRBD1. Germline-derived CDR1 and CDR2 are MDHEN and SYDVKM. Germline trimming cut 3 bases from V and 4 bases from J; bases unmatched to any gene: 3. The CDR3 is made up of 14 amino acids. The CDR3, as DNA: TGTGCCAGCAGTTTTTCGGGACAGGGCTATGGCTACACCTTC. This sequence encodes CASSFSGQGYGYTF.

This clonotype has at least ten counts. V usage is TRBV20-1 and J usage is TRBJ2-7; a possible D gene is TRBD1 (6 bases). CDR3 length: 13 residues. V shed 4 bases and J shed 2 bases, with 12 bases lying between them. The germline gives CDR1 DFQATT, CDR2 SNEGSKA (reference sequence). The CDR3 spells CSATQGTAYEQYF. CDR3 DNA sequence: TGCAGTGCTACACAGGGTACGGCCTACGAGCAGTACTTC.

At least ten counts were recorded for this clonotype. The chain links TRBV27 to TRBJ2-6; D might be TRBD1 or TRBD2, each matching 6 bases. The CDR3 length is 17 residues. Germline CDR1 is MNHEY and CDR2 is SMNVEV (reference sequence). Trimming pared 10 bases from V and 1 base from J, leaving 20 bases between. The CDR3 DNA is TGTGCCACCCGGGGGCTAGACCTCAGGTCTGGGGCCAACGTCCTGACTTTC. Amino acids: CATRGLDLRSGANVLTF.

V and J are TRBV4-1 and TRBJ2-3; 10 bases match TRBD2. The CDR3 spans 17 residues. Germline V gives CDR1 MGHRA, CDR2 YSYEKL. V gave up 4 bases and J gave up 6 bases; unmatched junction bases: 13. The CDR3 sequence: CASSLSGGPHNTDTQYF. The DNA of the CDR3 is TGCGCCAGCAGCCTTAGCGGGGGGCCTCATAACACTGATACGCAGTATTTT.

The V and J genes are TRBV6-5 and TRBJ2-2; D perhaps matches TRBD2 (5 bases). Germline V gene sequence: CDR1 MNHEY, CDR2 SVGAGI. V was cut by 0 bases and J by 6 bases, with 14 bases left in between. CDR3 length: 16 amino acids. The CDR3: CASSYSTSPIPGELFF. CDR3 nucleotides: TGTGCCAGCAGTTACTCAACTAGTCCCATTCCCGGGGAGCTGTTTTTT.

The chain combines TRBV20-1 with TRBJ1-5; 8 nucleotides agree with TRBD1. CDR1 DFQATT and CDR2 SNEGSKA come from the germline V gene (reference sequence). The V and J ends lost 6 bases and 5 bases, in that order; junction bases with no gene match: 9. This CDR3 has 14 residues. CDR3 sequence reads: CSARTGSHDQPQHF. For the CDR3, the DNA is TGCAGTGCAAGGACAGGGTCCCATGATCAGCCCCAGCATTTT.

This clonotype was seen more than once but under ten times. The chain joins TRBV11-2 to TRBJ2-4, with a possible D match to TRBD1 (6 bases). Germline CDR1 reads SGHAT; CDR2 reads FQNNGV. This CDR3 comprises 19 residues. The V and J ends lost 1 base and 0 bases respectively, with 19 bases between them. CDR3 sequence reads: CASSLGGQGRQSAKNIQYF. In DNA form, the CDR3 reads TGTGCCAGCAGCTTAGGGGGGCAGGGGCGTCAGTCAGCCAAAAACATTCAGTACTTC. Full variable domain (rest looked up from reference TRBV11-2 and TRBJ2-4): EAGVAQSPRYKIIEKRQSVAFWCNPISGHATLYWYQQILGQGPKLLIQFQNNGVVDDSQLPKDRFSAERLKGVDSTLKIQPAKLEDSAVYLCASSLGGQGRQSAKNIQYFGAGTRLSVL.

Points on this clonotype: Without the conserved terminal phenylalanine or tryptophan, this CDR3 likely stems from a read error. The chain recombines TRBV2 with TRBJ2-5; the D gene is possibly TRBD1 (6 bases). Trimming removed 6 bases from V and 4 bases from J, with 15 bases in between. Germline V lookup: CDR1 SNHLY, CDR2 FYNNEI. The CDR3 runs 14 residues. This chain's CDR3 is CASSPGHPRETQYS. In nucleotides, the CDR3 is TGTGCCAGCAGCCCGGGACACCCTCGAGAGACCCAGTACTCC.

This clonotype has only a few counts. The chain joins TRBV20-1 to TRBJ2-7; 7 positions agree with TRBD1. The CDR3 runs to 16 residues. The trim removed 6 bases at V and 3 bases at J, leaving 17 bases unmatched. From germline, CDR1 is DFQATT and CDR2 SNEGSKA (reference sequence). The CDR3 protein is CSATRDYRDSYYEQYF. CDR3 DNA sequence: TGCAGTGCCACTCGAGATTACCGGGACAGCTACTACGAGCAGTACTTC.

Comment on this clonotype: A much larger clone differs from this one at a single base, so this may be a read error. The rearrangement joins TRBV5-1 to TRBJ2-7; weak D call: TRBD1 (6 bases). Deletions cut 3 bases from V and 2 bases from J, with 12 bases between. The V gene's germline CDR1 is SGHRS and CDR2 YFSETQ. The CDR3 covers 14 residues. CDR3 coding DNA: TGCGCCAGCAGCTCATGGGCAGGGGCCTACGAGCAGTACTTC. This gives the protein CASSSWAGAYEQYF. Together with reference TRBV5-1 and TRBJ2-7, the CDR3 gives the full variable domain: KAGVTQTPRYLIKTRGQQVTLSCSPISGHRSVSWYQQTPGQGLQFLFEYFSETQRNKGNFPGRFSGRQFSNSRSEMNVSTLELGDSALYLCASSSWAGAYEQYFGPGTRLTVT.

The CDR3 protein is CASSHRGLAGTRETQYF. The CDR3 region has the DNA TGTGCCAGCAGTCACCGGGGACTAGCGGGGACCCGGGAGACCCAGTACTTC. The chain employs TRBV28 and TRBJ2-5, with TRBD2 matching 13 bases. Germline loops: CDR1 MDHEN, CDR2 SYDVKM. The CDR3 runs to 17 residues. V lost 5 bases, J lost 5 bases, and 11 bases stayed unmatched.

The CDR3 sequence: CASSPERGVSTDTQYF. CDR3 nucleotide sequence: TGTGCCAGCTCACCGGAGCGGGGGGTAAGCACAGATACGCAGTATTTT. The chain links TRBV18 to TRBJ2-3, with 9 bases matching TRBD2. The CDR3 covers 16 residues. The germline V gene encodes CDR1 KGHSH and CDR2 LQKENI. J lost 0 bases, V lost 3 bases, and 4 bases had no gene match.

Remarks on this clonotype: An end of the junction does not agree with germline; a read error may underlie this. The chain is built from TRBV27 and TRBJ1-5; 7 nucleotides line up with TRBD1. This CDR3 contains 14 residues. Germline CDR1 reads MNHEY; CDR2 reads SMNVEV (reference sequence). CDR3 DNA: TGTGCCAGCAGTAGAGACAGGGTGGGACAGCCCCGGCATTTT. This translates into CASSRDRVGQPRHF.

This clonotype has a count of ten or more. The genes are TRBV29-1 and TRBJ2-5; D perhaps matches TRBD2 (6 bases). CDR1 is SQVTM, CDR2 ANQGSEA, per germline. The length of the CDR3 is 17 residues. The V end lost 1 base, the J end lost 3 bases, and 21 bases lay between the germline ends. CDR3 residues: CSVEGLGGAIPKETQYF. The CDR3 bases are TGCAGCGTTGAAGGTTTGGGCGGGGCCATTCCAAAAGAGACCCAGTACTTC. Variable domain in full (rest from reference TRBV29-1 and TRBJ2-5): SAVISQKPSRDICQRGTSLTIQCQVDSQVTMMFWYRQQPGQSLTLIATANQGSEATYESGFVIDKFPISRPNLTFSTLTVSNMSPEDSSIYLCSVEGLGGAIPKETQYFGPGTRLLVL.

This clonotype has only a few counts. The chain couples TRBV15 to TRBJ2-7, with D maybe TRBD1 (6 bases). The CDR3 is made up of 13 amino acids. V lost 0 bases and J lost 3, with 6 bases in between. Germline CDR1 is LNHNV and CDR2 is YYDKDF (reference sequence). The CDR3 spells CATSREQGYEQYF. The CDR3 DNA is TGTGCCACCAGCAGAGAACAGGGCTACGAGCAGTACTTC.

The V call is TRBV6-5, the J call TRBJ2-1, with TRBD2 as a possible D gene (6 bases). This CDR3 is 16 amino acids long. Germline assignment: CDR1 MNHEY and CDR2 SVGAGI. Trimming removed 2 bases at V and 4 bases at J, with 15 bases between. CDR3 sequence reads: CASSYGRSGLYNEQFF. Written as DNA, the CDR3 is TGTGCCAGCAGTTACGGGAGGTCAGGACTTTACAATGAGCAGTTCTTC.

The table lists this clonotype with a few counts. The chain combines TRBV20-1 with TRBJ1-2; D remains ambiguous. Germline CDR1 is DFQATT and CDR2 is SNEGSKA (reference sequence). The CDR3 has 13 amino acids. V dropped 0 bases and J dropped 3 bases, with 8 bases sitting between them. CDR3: CSARDLSDYGYTF. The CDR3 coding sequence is TGCAGTGCTAGAGACCTTAGTGACTATGGCTACACCTTC.